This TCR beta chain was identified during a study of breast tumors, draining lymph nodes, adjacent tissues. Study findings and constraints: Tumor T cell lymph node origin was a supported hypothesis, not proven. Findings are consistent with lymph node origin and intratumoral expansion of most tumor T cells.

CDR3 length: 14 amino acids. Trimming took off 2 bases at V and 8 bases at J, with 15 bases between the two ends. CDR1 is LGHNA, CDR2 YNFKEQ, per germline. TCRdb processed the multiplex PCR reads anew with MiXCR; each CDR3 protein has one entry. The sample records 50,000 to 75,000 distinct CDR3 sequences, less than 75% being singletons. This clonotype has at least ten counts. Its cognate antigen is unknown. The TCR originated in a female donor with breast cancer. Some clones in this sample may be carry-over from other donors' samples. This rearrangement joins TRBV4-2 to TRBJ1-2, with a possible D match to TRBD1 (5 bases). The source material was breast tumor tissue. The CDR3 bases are TGTGCCAGCAGCCAACTTAAAAGGGGTTCGGGCTACACCTTC. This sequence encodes CASSQLKRGSGYTF.